Following are 28 T cell receptor beta chains from one sample sequenced in a study of shared clonotypes between healthy human individuals. Clones were read by immunoSEQ multiplex PCR, and TCRdb kept only the in-frame ones, dropping some. In the table there are 2 million to 2.5 million clones, 90% to 96% of which are singletons. Sequenced sample: naive CD4+ T cells sorted from blood. Subset in this sample: CD45RA+ positively selected. The origin of the receptors is a man in his late teens or twenties in good health.

To note about this clone: The sample contains more than one DNA sequence encoding this CDR3. This chain connects TRBV6-1 to TRBJ2-7, with 9 nucleotides matching TRBD1. CDR3 length: 13 amino acids. Germline CDR1 reads MNHNS; CDR2 reads SASEGT. The V and J ends lost 4 bases and 4 bases, in that order; junction bases with no gene match: 2. The chain's CDR3 is CASSGQGVYEQYF. In nucleotides, the CDR3 is TGTGCCAGCAGTGGACAGGGGGTATACGAGCAGTACTTC.

To note about this clone: The sample contains more than one DNA sequence encoding this CDR3. The J gene is TRBJ2-3, the V gene TRBV5-1, with no clear D. Per germline, CDR1 SGHRS and CDR2 YFSETQ. The CDR3 is 11 residues long. The V gene lost 4 bases and the J gene lost 3 bases, with 3 bases spanning the gap. The CDR3 DNA follows: TGCGCCAGCAGCGTAACAGATACGCAGTATTTT. It yields the protein CASSVTDTQYF.

This rearrangement joins TRBV30 to TRBJ2-3; 9 bases agree with TRBD1. The CDR3 has 16 amino acids. With 0 bases clipped from V and 0 bases from J, the junction kept 4 bases outside the gene matches. Germline V lookup: CDR1 GTSNPN, CDR2 SVGIG (reference sequence). The CDR3 loop is CAWSVGQGPSTDTQYF. The CDR3 DNA reads as TGTGCCTGGAGTGTAGGACAGGGGCCTAGCACAGATACGCAGTATTTT.

J is TRBJ2-5 and V is TRBV28; D might be TRBD1 (6 bases). The DNA end lines up better with TRBJ2-7; the J call may be wrong. The CDR3 spans 12 residues. Germline V gene lookup returns CDR1 MDHEN and CDR2 SYDVKM. CDR3 sequence reads: CASSSDSNEQYF. The CDR3 region has the DNA TGTGCCAGCAGCTCGGACAGTAACGAGCAGTACTTC.

V is TRBV2 and J is TRBJ1-1; possible D gene TRBD1, 5 bases. The CDR3 loop spans 13 amino acids. Looked up from germline, CDR1 is SNHLY and CDR2 is FYNNEI. V dropped 3 bases and J dropped 10 bases, with 15 bases sitting between them. The CDR3 sequence is CASSDDSPEAAFF. The CDR3 region has the DNA TGTGCCAGCAGTGATGACAGCCCCGAGGCAGCTTTCTTT.

Regarding this clone: Other DNA sequences in this specimen translate into the identical CDR3. This chain joins TRBV7-2 and TRBJ2-7; the D gene is possibly TRBD2 (5 bases). V shed 1 base and J shed 1 base, with 8 bases lying between them. This CDR3 is 14 amino acids long. CDR1 is SGHTA and CDR2 is FQGNSA in the germline V gene. The CDR3 coding sequence is TGTGCCAGCAGCTTAGACAGCGGATCCTACGAGCAGTACTTC. Its protein is CASSLDSGSYEQYF.

The chain carries TRBV5-4 and TRBJ1-1, with D uncertain. Trimming left V 4 bases short and J 0 bases short, with 13 bases between. Germline lookup yields CDR1 SGHNT and CDR2 YYREEE (reference sequence). This CDR3 region has 15 residues. CDR3 DNA: TGTGCCAGCAGCGGCAGGACCGGACTGAACACTGAAGCTTTCTTT. This gives the protein CASSGRTGLNTEAFF.

V and J are TRBV11-2 and TRBJ1-2; D call uncertain. Deletions cut 1 base from V and 6 bases from J, with 12 bases between. The CDR3 runs 14 residues. Germline CDR1 and CDR2: SGHAT and FQNNGV. This CDR3 reads CASSLGSSVDGYTF. The CDR3 nucleotides read TGTGCCAGCAGCTTAGGCTCCTCGGTGGATGGCTACACCTTC.

The rearrangement uses TRBV28 and TRBJ1-5, with TRBD1 matching over 8 bases. V lost 4 bases and J lost 0; bases outside the gene matches: 8. The length of the CDR3 is 17 residues. Germline V gene lookup returns CDR1 MDHEN and CDR2 SYDVKM. This chain's CDR3 is CASSSPKGQDSNQPQHF. In nucleotides, the CDR3 is TGTGCCAGCAGTTCACCGAAGGGACAGGATAGCAATCAGCCCCAGCATTTT.

The rearrangement links TRBV4-1 to TRBJ2-2; D unclear. Trimming took off 0 bases at V and 7 bases at J, with 6 bases between the two ends. CDR1 is MGHRA, CDR2 YSYEKL, per germline. This CDR3 is 13 amino acids long. CDR3 residues: CASSQDPVGELFF. CDR3 bases: TGCGCCAGCAGCCAAGATCCGGTCGGGGAGCTGTTTTTT.

V is TRBV5-1 and J is TRBJ2-1; the match to TRBD2 covers 10 bases. In germline, CDR1 is SGHRS, CDR2 YFSETQ. The CDR3 extends over 15 amino acids. The trim removed 4 bases at V and 10 bases at J, leaving 11 bases unmatched. The CDR3: CASSLGASGGVEQFF. CDR3 bases: TGCGCCAGCAGCCTAGGGGCTAGCGGGGGAGTCGAGCAGTTCTTC.

V is TRBV6-5 and J is TRBJ2-2; D remains ambiguous. CDR1 is MNHEY and CDR2 is SVGAGI in the germline V gene. V dropped 0 bases and J dropped 2 bases, with 10 bases sitting between them. There are 16 residues in the CDR3. CDR3 sequence reads: CASSYSSRRNTGELFF. As DNA, the CDR3 is TGTGCCAGCAGTTACTCAAGCAGGCGTAACACCGGGGAGCTGTTTTTT.

The chain carries TRBV6-6 and TRBJ2-7; 7 bases align to TRBD1. V was pared by 5 bases and J by 3 bases, with 7 bases of the junction left unmatched. This CDR3 comprises 14 residues. Germline CDR1 and CDR2: MNHNY and SVGAGI (reference sequence). Here the CDR3 DNA reads TGTGCCAGCAGTGGCCGGGACAGAGACTACGAGCAGTACTTC. Its translation is CASSGRDRDYEQYF.

The chain links TRBV19 to TRBJ1-3; D not certain. V was cut by 5 bases and J by 4 bases, with 30 bases left in between. The CDR3 covers 20 residues. Germline loops: CDR1 LNHDA, CDR2 SQIVND (reference sequence). For the CDR3, the DNA is TGTGCCAGTAGTCGTCGCCCCCGGACGGAGACTCTCGGCCGCGGAAACACCATATATTTT. Encoded protein: CASSRRPRTETLGRGNTIYF.

With respect to this clone: The junction does not match germline at one end; this may be a read error. This sequence joins TRBV7-7 and TRBJ2-2, with TRBD1 matching 8 bases. The length of the CDR3 is 13 residues. The germline CDR1 and CDR2 sequences are SSHAT and FNYEAQ (reference sequence). The CDR3: CASSSGGGGELFF. The CDR3 coding sequence is TGTGCTAGCAGCTCAGGGGGCGGCGGGGAGCTGTTTTTT.

CDR3 coding DNA: TGTGCCAGCTCACGGGTGGGAGTGGGGGGCACTGAAGCTTTCTTT. It yields the protein CASSRVGVGGTEAFF. This chain uses TRBV18 with TRBJ1-1, with D possibly TRBD1 on 5 matching bases. CDR1 and CDR2 (germline): KGHSH, LQKENI. This CDR3 spans 15 amino acids. The V and J ends lost 4 bases and 4 bases respectively, with 16 bases between them.

The chain is built from TRBV6-6 and TRBJ2-3; D possibly corresponds to TRBD2 (5 bases). V was clipped by 4 bases and J by 2 bases, with 16 bases between them. Germline-derived CDR1 and CDR2 are MNHNY and SVGAGI (reference sequence). There are 16 residues in the CDR3. DNA for the CDR3: TGTGCCAGCAGTTCGACTCAGGTGCGGGTCACAGATACGCAGTATTTT. This codes for CASSSTQVRVTDTQYF.

The chain recombines TRBV5-1 with TRBJ1-4, with a weak D call TRBD1 (6 bases). V was clipped by 5 bases and J by 0 bases, with 14 bases between them. CDR1 SGHRS and CDR2 YFSETQ come from the germline V gene. The CDR3 sequence is 16 residues long. CDR3 in DNA: TGCGCCAGCAGTTATTACGGACAGCCAACTAATGAAAAACTGTTTTTT. It encodes CASSYYGQPTNEKLFF. Together with reference TRBV5-1 and TRBJ1-4, the CDR3 gives the full variable domain: KAGVTQTPRYLIKTRGQQVTLSCSPISGHRSVSWYQQTPGQGLQFLFEYFSETQRNKGNFPGRFSGRQFSNSRSEMNVSTLELGDSALYLCASSYYGQPTNEKLFFGSGTQLSVL.

In regard to this clone: Other DNA sequences in this sample translate to the same CDR3. This chain connects TRBV7-9 to TRBJ1-1; perhaps TRBD1 as D (6 bases). Germline-derived CDR1 and CDR2 are SEHNR and FQNEAQ (reference sequence). The CDR3 covers 14 residues. Trimming took off 3 bases at V and 1 base at J, with 9 bases between the two ends. DNA of the CDR3: TGTGCCAGCAGCTTGGCGACAGGGAACACTGAAGCTTTCTTT. It codes for CASSLATGNTEAFF.

As to this clone: Other DNA sequences in this specimen translate into the identical CDR3. The V and J genes are TRBV30 and TRBJ1-1; the D is unclear. From germline, CDR1 is GTSNPN and CDR2 SVGIG (reference sequence). CDR3 length equals 11 residues. The V end was cut by 5 bases, the J end by 4 bases, with 8 bases between. CDR3: CAWSGRTEAFF. The CDR3, as DNA: TGTGCCTGGTCAGGACGCACTGAAGCTTTCTTT.

This chain's CDR3 is CASRLTGSTDTQYF. CDR3 nucleotide sequence: TGTGCCAGTAGATTAACCGGGAGCACAGATACGCAGTATTTT. V and J are TRBV19 and TRBJ2-3, with D unclear. Germline values: CDR1 LNHDA, CDR2 SQIVND (reference sequence). This CDR3 has 14 residues. Trimming pared 6 bases from V and 0 bases from J, leaving 10 bases between.

On this clone: The junction does not match germline at one end; this may be a read error. CDR3 sequence: CASSQAGGGGKTQYF. DNA for the CDR3: TGTGCCAGCAGTCAAGCGGGGGGAGGAGGAAAGACCCAGTACTTC. The chain joins TRBV2 to TRBJ2-5, with 9 nucleotides matching TRBD2. Germline V lookup: CDR1 SNHLY, CDR2 FYNNEI. The CDR3 consists of 15 residues.

The genes are TRBV14 and TRBJ2-7; maybe TRBD2 (5 bases). This CDR3 is 15 amino acids long. Germline V gene data show CDR1 as SGHDN and CDR2 as FVKESK. V was pared by 2 bases and J by 3 bases, with 14 bases between. The CDR3 is CASSQLEGLNYEQYF. CDR3 in DNA: TGTGCCAGCAGCCAACTCGAGGGCTTGAACTACGAGCAGTACTTC.

This chain connects TRBV5-1 to TRBJ1-3, with TRBD1 matching over 9 bases. Germline V gene data show CDR1 as SGHRS and CDR2 as YFSETQ. Trimming cost V 4 bases and J 4 bases; bases outside gene matches: 15. The CDR3 runs to 18 residues. In DNA form, the CDR3 reads TGCGCCAGCAGCCCATCCCGGGACAGGGCCCGGGGGGGAAACACCATATATTTT. Encoded protein: CASSPSRDRARGGNTIYF.

For this clone: Distinct nucleotide sequences in the sample also encode this CDR3. CDR3 amino acids: CASSFGLAGGQETQYF. CDR3 bases: TGTGCCAGCAGCTTCGGACTAGCGGGGGGCCAAGAGACCCAGTACTTC. This chain links TRBV5-4 with TRBJ2-5, with 14 bases that match TRBD2. The V gene end was trimmed by 2 bases and the J gene end by 1 base; junction bases not matched to a gene: 1. CDR3 length: 16 amino acids. Germline loops: CDR1 SGHNT, CDR2 YYREEE (reference sequence).

This rearrangement joins TRBV11-1 to TRBJ1-1, with D hard to call. V lost 1 base, J lost 4 bases, and 10 bases lay in between. CDR3 length: 14 amino acids. Germline V lookup: CDR1 SGHAT, CDR2 FQDESV (reference sequence). CDR3 DNA: TGTGCCAGCAGCTTAGTTGTGGGTGGCACTGAAGCTTTCTTT. Its translation is CASSLVVGGTEAFF.

In its sample, this clone was seen a few times. The chain uses TRBV6-9 and TRBJ1-2; D remains unclear. The V and J ends lost 9 bases and 8 bases respectively, with 7 bases between them. The CDR3 contains 9 residues. Germline-derived CDR1 and CDR2 are MNHGY and SVAAGI. CDR3: CARKFGYTF. The CDR3 coding sequence is TGTGCCAGGAAGTTCGGCTACACCTTC.

The chain has TRBV5-1 and TRBJ2-2; 9 bases agree with TRBD1. V lost 4 bases, J lost 4 bases, and 8 bases stayed unmatched. The CDR3 is 16 amino acids. Germline V CDR1 and CDR2: SGHRS, YFSETQ. The CDR3 loop is CASSVGQGRTTGELFF. CDR3 sequence (DNA): TGCGCCAGCAGCGTGGGACAGGGCCGGACCACCGGGGAGCTGTTTTTT.